This T cell receptor beta chain was sequenced in a study of CD8+ T cells in alopecia areata. Overall study: The drug, oral tofacitinib, was given to treated patients at 5 to 10 mg twice daily.

Study results and limitations: Clonality was higher in lesional than normal scalp, especially in alopecia totalis/universalis. It was less clear whether patients shared TCRs than it was in mice, possibly because of HLA.

In regard to this clone: Its antigen is unidentified.

Peripheral blood and lesional scalp punch biopsies came from alopecia areata patients. RNA, once extracted, was reverse transcribed into cDNA for use as the sequencing template. This table comes from immunoSEQ multiplex PCR, and its TCRdb copy is limited to in-frame clones, with some not included. Of roughly 140,000 clones listed, less than 65% are singletons. The V end was cut by 1 base, the J end by 8 bases, with 11 bases between. There are 13 residues in the CDR3. Germline V gene lookup returns CDR1 SQVTM and CDR2 ANQGSEA. The chain is built from TRBV29-1 and TRBJ2-2; D is ambiguous. This TCR derives from a human donor with alopecia areata. Source: CD8+ T cells sorted from blood, taken at week 0. In DNA form, the CDR3 reads TGCAGCGTTGAAGGTGGGCCCGCAGGGGAGCTGTTTTTT. The encoded protein is CSVEGGPAGELFF.